A single sample gave rise to the 30 T cell receptor beta chains below, sequenced in a study of blood T cell repertoires in COVID-19. Some clones are missing from TCRdb's copy, which holds only in-frame ones; the method was immunoSEQ multiplex PCR. The sample includes about 370,000 clones, 80% to 90% seen only once; the top ten take about 1%. The sample was PBMCs or T cells enriched from blood (not recorded which). Source of these receptors: a man between 18 and 29 years old who had recovered from COVID-19.

Written as DNA, the CDR3 is TGTGCCACCAGTGATTTGCACGGGGGACCTAGCACAGATACGCAGTATTTT. Translation: CATSDLHGGPSTDTQYF. The chain uses TRBV24-1 and TRBJ2-3; D is perhaps TRBD2 (6 bases). Germline V gives CDR1 KGHDR, CDR2 SFDVKD. Deletions cut 0 bases from V and 0 bases from J, with 12 bases between. The CDR3 has 17 residues.

As to this clone: Different DNA sequences within this sample yield the same CDR3. The V gene is TRBV9, the J gene TRBJ1-1, with D unclear. V was trimmed by 0 bases and J by 1 base, leaving 7 bases between them. Germline values: CDR1 SGDLS, CDR2 YYNGEE. This CDR3 comprises 14 residues. The CDR3, as DNA: TGTGCCAGCAGCGTAGAGCGGGAGAACACTGAAGCTTTCTTT. It specifies CASSVERENTEAFF.

The chain carries TRBV6-2 or TRBV6-3 and TRBJ2-1; 9 positions agree with TRBD2. V lost 2 bases and J lost 9; bases outside the gene matches: 8. Germline-derived CDR1 and CDR2 are MNHEY and SVGEGT. The CDR3 consists of 15 residues. This chain's CDR3 is CASSYIAGDPAEQFF. DNA for the CDR3: TGTGCCAGCAGTTACATAGCGGGAGATCCCGCTGAGCAGTTCTTC.

The chain uses TRBV4-3 and TRBJ2-2; TRBD1 matches 10 bases. V trimming: 2 bases; J trimming: 6 bases; junction bases outside the gene matches: 12. CDR3 length: 18 residues. Germline V gives CDR1 LGHNA, CDR2 YSLEER. The CDR3 DNA reads as TGCGCCAGCAGCCAACTAAGACTGGGGACAGGGGCTTCCGGGGAGCTGTTTTTT. It translates to CASSQLRLGTGASGELFF.

This chain connects TRBV27 to TRBJ2-3; D uncertain. V shed 6 bases and J shed 0 bases, with 16 bases lying between them. Per the germline V gene, CDR1 is MNHEY and CDR2 is SMNVEV (reference sequence). This CDR3 spans 16 amino acids. CDR3 residues: CASRHNQQFSTDTQYF. The CDR3, as DNA: TGTGCCAGCAGACACAACCAACAATTTAGCACAGATACGCAGTATTTT.

The chain is built from TRBV5-6 and TRBJ2-1; D remains unclear. The CDR3 has 11 residues. The germline V gene has CDR1 SGHDT and CDR2 YYEEEE. V lost 2 bases and J lost 10, with 7 bases in between. The CDR3 spells CASSLTIEQFF. The CDR3 nucleotides read TGTGCCAGCAGCTTAACTATCGAGCAGTTCTTC.

The rearrangement links TRBV28 to TRBJ1-1, with TRBD1 matching over 7 bases. CDR3 length: 14 residues. Germline lookup yields CDR1 MDHEN and CDR2 SYDVKM. The J segment lost 3 bases and the V segment lost 2 bases, leaving 3 bases of the junction unmatched. The CDR3 nucleotides read TGTGCCAGCAGTTTAAACACAGGGGACACTGAAGCTTTCTTT. Its protein is CASSLNTGDTEAFF.

The rearrangement joins TRBV9 to TRBJ2-1, with TRBD2 matching over 8 bases. The CDR3 runs to 14 residues. The germline V gene has CDR1 SGDLS and CDR2 YYNGEE. The V gene end was trimmed by 5 bases and the J gene end by 8 bases; junction bases not matched to a gene: 9. CDR3 region: CASRGSGTVDEQFF. In DNA, the CDR3 is TGTGCCAGCAGGGGTAGCGGGACTGTAGATGAGCAGTTCTTC.

This clone was counted between two and nine times. V gene TRBV4-1 combines with J gene TRBJ1-1, with TRBD1 matching 9 bases. Per the germline V gene, CDR1 is MGHRA and CDR2 is YSYEKL. The ends lost 7 bases at V and 2 bases at J; junction bases unmatched: 8. The CDR3 runs to 15 residues. This CDR3 reads CASTLTGGRNTEAFF. CDR3 DNA: TGCGCCAGCACCTTGACAGGGGGGAGAAACACTGAAGCTTTCTTT.

This clone was observed once. The rearrangement links TRBV6-2 or TRBV6-3 to TRBJ2-1; 10 bases line up with TRBD2. This CDR3 region has 16 residues. V lost 5 bases and J lost 9; bases outside the gene matches: 13. From germline, CDR1 is MNHEY and CDR2 SVGEGT. The CDR3, as DNA: TGTGCCAGCAGTCAAGGGGGGGGACTAGCGTCGCGTGAGCAGTTCTTC. Its translation: CASSQGGGLASREQFF.

The V call is TRBV21-1, the J call TRBJ2-1; the DNA was not used to check the table's D call, TRBD2. TRBV21-1 is given as a pseudogene. CDR3 length: 18 amino acids. CDR3 in DNA: TGTGCCTGCCAGGGACTAGCGGGAACGGGAACGCCCTACAATGAGCAGTTCTTC. Protein product: CACQGLAGTGTPYNEQFF.

The V and J genes are TRBV7-9 and TRBJ2-1; 7 nucleotides agree with TRBD1. CDR3 size: 13 residues. Trimming removed 3 bases from V and 7 bases from J; junction bases left unmatched: 3. Germline lookup yields CDR1 SEHNR and CDR2 FQNEAQ (reference sequence). The CDR3 coding sequence is TGTGCCAGCAGCTTTGACAGGGCTAATGAGCAGTTCTTC. Its protein is CASSFDRANEQFF.

This clone came up a few times. The V call is TRBV9, the J call TRBJ1-2; D unclear. This CDR3 spans 13 amino acids. Germline CDR1 SGDLS, CDR2 YYNGEE. Trimming removed 4 bases at V and 6 bases at J, with 13 bases between. The CDR3 sequence is CASSSTPGDGYTF. For the CDR3, the DNA is TGTGCCAGCAGCTCGACCCCGGGAGATGGCTACACCTTC.

The chain couples TRBV27 to TRBJ1-2, with D perhaps TRBD1 (6 bases). This CDR3 has 14 amino acids. The germline V gene has CDR1 MNHEY and CDR2 SMNVEV (reference sequence). Between the trimmed V and J ends, which lost 5 bases and 2 bases, there was a span of 12 bases. In nucleotides, the CDR3 is TGTGCCAGCAGTAACCGGGACACCAACTATGGCTACACCTTC. It yields the protein CASSNRDTNYGYTF.

As concerns this clone: In the same sample, other DNA sequences code for this CDR3. J is TRBJ1-1 and V is TRBV9, with D unclear. Deletions cut 0 bases from V and 0 bases from J, with 9 bases between. There are 15 residues in the CDR3. Per germline, CDR1 SGDLS and CDR2 YYNGEE. The CDR3 region has the DNA TGTGCCAGCAGCGTAGGGTCGGGTTTGAACACTGAAGCTTTCTTT. It translates to CASSVGSGLNTEAFF.

The V gene is TRBV10-1, the J gene TRBJ1-5; D is uncertain. The germline V gene encodes CDR1 WNHNN and CDR2 SYGVQD (reference sequence). V was clipped by 5 bases and J by 5 bases, with 7 bases between them. This CDR3 comprises 12 residues. The CDR3 sequence is CASSTGDQPQHF. In nucleotides, the CDR3 is TGCGCCAGCAGTACCGGGGATCAGCCCCAGCATTTT.

For the CDR3, the DNA is TGTGCCAGCAGCTCTCCACAGGTCTATGGCTACACCTTC. It specifies CASSSPQVYGYTF. This rearrangement joins TRBV28 to TRBJ1-2; tentative D call: TRBD1 (5 bases). V lost 6 bases and J 4 bases, leaving 12 bases between the germline ends. CDR3 length equals 13 residues. CDR1 is MDHEN, CDR2 SYDVKM, per germline.

The DNA for the CDR3 is TGTGCCAGCAGCGGGACTACAGGGGGCACTGAAGCTTTCTTT. The encoded protein is CASSGTTGGTEAFF. The rearrangement uses TRBV9 and TRBJ1-1; TRBD1 agrees at 8 bases. The CDR3 runs 14 residues. J lost 4 bases, V lost 3 bases, and 5 bases had no gene match. Germline CDR1 and CDR2: SGDLS and YYNGEE.

This clone was seen just once. The chain employs TRBV27 and TRBJ1-1; TRBD1 might be the D (5 bases). The CDR3 has 12 residues. The germline gives CDR1 MNHEY, CDR2 SMNVEV (reference sequence). The V gene lost 4 bases and the J gene lost 4 bases, with 7 bases spanning the gap. The CDR3 region has the DNA TGTGCCAGCAGTTGGGGGGGCACTGAAGCTTTCTTT. Translating gives CASSWGGTEAFF.

In nucleotides, the CDR3 is TGTGCCAGCAGCATGACGGGGACTGAAGCTTTCTTT. This codes for CASSMTGTEAFF. The rearrangement joins TRBV3-1 (or the pseudogene TRBV3-2) to TRBJ1-1; D is unclear. Germline CDR1 LGHDT, CDR2 YNNKEL (reference sequence). Trimming left V 5 bases short and J 5 bases short, with 9 bases between. The CDR3 loop spans 12 amino acids.

V and J are TRBV3-1 (or the pseudogene TRBV3-2) and TRBJ1-1; perhaps TRBD1 as D (6 bases). The germline V gene encodes CDR1 LGHDT and CDR2 YNNKEL (reference sequence). The V and J ends lost 4 bases and 3 bases respectively, with 9 bases between them. The CDR3 consists of 13 residues. This CDR3 is CASSPRTDTEAFF. Here the CDR3 DNA reads TGTGCCAGCAGCCCCCGGACAGACACTGAAGCTTTCTTT.

J is TRBJ2-7 and V is TRBV4-2; D possibly corresponds to TRBD2 (6 bases). Germline V gene data show CDR1 as LGHNA and CDR2 as YNFKEQ. This CDR3 contains 15 residues. The germline V and J ends were trimmed by 1 base and 1 base, with 11 bases remaining between them. The CDR3 loop reads CASSQVGGSSYEQYF. DNA for the CDR3: TGTGCCAGCAGCCAAGTCGGAGGGAGTTCCTACGAGCAGTACTTC.

This clone occurred once. V gene TRBV19 combines with J gene TRBJ1-4; the D gene is possibly TRBD1 (5 bases). Looked up from germline, CDR1 is LNHDA and CDR2 is SQIVND (reference sequence). The CDR3 runs to 16 residues. V was cut by 7 bases and J by 7 bases, with 22 bases left in between. CDR3 in amino acids: CASTKSGQGRLEKLFF. The CDR3 coding sequence is TGTGCCAGTACCAAAAGTGGTCAGGGTCGTCTTGAAAAACTGTTTTTT. Variable domain in full (rest from reference TRBV19 and TRBJ1-4): DGGITQSPKYLFRKEGQNVTLSCEQNLNHDAMYWYRQDPGQGLRLIYYSQIVNDFQKGDIAEGYSVSREKKESFPLTVTSAQKNPTAFYLCASTKSGQGRLEKLFFGSGTQLSVL.

The gene calls are TRBV11-2 and TRBJ2-2, with 7 bases fitting TRBD2. Germline V CDR1 and CDR2: SGHAT, FQNNGV. V was clipped by 3 bases and J by 3 bases; unmatched bases: 4. The length of the CDR3 is 15 residues. The CDR3 coding sequence is TGTGCCAGCAGCTTGGGGGGAGGGTACACCGGGGAGCTGTTTTTT. Amino acids: CASSLGGGYTGELFF.

J is TRBJ1-5 and V is TRBV4-2; D is possibly TRBD1 (5 bases). Germline V lookup: CDR1 LGHNA, CDR2 YNFKEQ. Trimming cost V 4 bases and J 0 bases, with 13 bases left between them. This CDR3 is 16 amino acids long. The DNA for the CDR3 is TGTGCCAGCAGCCCGGGGGATGCTGCTAGCAATCAGCCCCAGCATTTT. Its protein is CASSPGDAASNQPQHF.

The chain has TRBV4-3 and TRBJ2-2, with TRBD2 as a possible D gene (5 bases). Trimming took 0 bases from V and 4 from J, leaving 12 bases between them. Germline V gene data show CDR1 as LGHNA and CDR2 as YSLEER. The CDR3 length is 16 residues. The CDR3 DNA follows: TGCGCCAGCAGCCAAGAAGAAGCGGAGATCACCGGGGAGCTGTTTTTT. It encodes CASSQEEAEITGELFF.

The chain employs TRBV7-9 and TRBJ2-3; 7 nucleotides agree with TRBD2. The germline V gene encodes CDR1 SEHNR and CDR2 FQNEAQ (reference sequence). CDR3 length: 16 residues. With V trimmed by 11 bases and J by 3 bases, 17 bases remained unmatched. DNA for the CDR3: TGTGCCCCCAGTTCCGGGGGAGGGCGAATTACAGATACGCAGTATTTT. Translating gives CAPSSGGGRITDTQYF.

This chain joins TRBV5-8 and TRBJ1-4; D is possibly TRBD1 (5 bases). V lost 1 base and J 7 bases, leaving 14 bases between the germline ends. Per the germline V gene, CDR1 is SGHTS and CDR2 is YDEGEE. This CDR3 region has 15 residues. The CDR3 DNA reads as TGTGCCAGCAGCTTGATGGGGGGAGGCGGTGAAAAACTGTTTTTT. It specifies CASSLMGGGGEKLFF.

This chain connects TRBV19 to TRBJ1-6; 9 nucleotides match TRBD1. In germline, CDR1 is LNHDA, CDR2 SQIVND (reference sequence). Germline trimming cut 5 bases from V and 12 bases from J; bases unmatched to any gene: 8. There are 14 residues in the CDR3. This CDR3 is CASSEHRGRIPLHF. The CDR3 bases are TGTGCCAGTAGTGAGCACAGGGGGCGAATACCCCTCCACTTT.

This chain joins TRBV29-1 and TRBJ1-2; 9 positions match TRBD1. Germline assignment: CDR1 SQVTM and CDR2 ANQGSEA. The CDR3 totals 15 residues. V trimming: 4 bases; J trimming: 0 bases; junction bases outside the gene matches: 6. The CDR3 DNA reads as TGCAGCGTTGTCCCGGGACAGGGTCCTAACTATGGCTACACCTTC. It translates to CSVVPGQGPNYGYTF.